The clone carrying this T cell receptor beta chain was seen a handful of times. Its antigen is undetermined. TCRdb re-analysed the PCR reads in MiXCR, keeping a single row per CDR3 protein. The sample contains fewer than 350,000 distinct CDR3 sequences, about 22% of which appear only once. These data are taken from a study of molecular identifiers for immune sequencing clone quantification. Regarding the study as a whole: Highly expanded clone sizes could be underestimated by identical TCR molecules that share a barcode.

Germline-derived CDR1 and CDR2 are KGHDR and SFDVKD. The CDR3 runs to 17 residues. V was trimmed by 3 bases and J by 6 bases, leaving 20 bases between them. This clonotype was obtained from a human donor in good health. Some libraries in this study had Jurkat cell RNA spiked in. Sequencing input: naive CD8+ T cells from blood, with Jurkat cell RNA spiked in. Regarding subset: FACS-sorted CD8+CD4-CCR7+CD45RA+ naive T cells. This rearrangement joins TRBV24-1 to TRBJ2-1, with a tentative D call TRBD2 (5 bases). The CDR3 spells CATSDSKTGSPSNEQFF. CDR3 DNA: TGTGCCACCAGTGATAGTAAGACGGGAAGTCCCTCCAATGAGCAGTTCTTC.